At least ten counts were recorded for the clone carrying this T cell receptor beta chain. Its antigen is still unknown. These data are taken from a study of CD8 T cells in ankylosing spondylitis. Germline loops: CDR1 DFQATT, CDR2 SNEGSKA (reference sequence). The CDR3 spans 11 residues. The V end lost 6 bases, the J end lost 5 bases, and 10 bases lay between the germline ends. As the method for making TCR beta libraries, quantitative 5'-RACE with molecular barcodes was used. Each CDR3 protein is one row after TCRdb ran MiXCR on the 5' RACE reads. The sample holds 220,000 or so distinct CDR3 sequences; about 10% are singletons and the top ten take less than 25%. General study findings and limits: Reportedly, disease-linked clones are significantly enriched in ankylosing spondylitis patients' matched synovial fluid. Peripheral blood samples showed relatively rare disease-linked clones, and these clones were CD8+. Certain motif variants had earlier been reported in reactive arthritis synovial fluid and blood.

Material: blood, either unsorted or a sorted T cell fraction (not recorded which). The TCR originated in a male donor with ankylosing spondylitis or in good health (not recorded which). This chain uses TRBV20-1 with TRBJ2-5; D uncertain. CDR3 nucleotides: TGCAGTGCGGGTTTCGGGGAGACCCAGTACTTC. This gives the protein CSAGFGETQYF.